This T cell receptor (beta chain) appears in the sequencing data of a study of T cell responses to AZD1222 COVID-19 vaccine (dated by TCRdb to the early 2020s). The study in broad terms: AZD1222 recipients given second doses at about 4 weeks or at about 12 weeks were pooled, since spike-specific TCR depth and breadth were not found to differ between the two schedules. A total of about 250 trial participants underwent TCR sequencing, of whom roughly 210 had received two doses of AZD1222 and 26 had received two doses of the MenACWY control vaccine. Trial participants were enrolled into age subgroups of 18-55, 56-69 and 70-plus years, which contained roughly 140, 27 and 60 TCR-sequenced participants, respectively.

This clone appeared once. Its antigen is currently not known. Per-base quality was not reported, and no clone a single base away is much larger than it. What the research found in general, with its limitations: Conclusions about previously exposed vaccinees are limited, since just a handful of AZD1222 recipients were seropositive for SARS-CoV-2 at baseline. After two AZD1222 doses, both the breadth and the depth of spike-specific TCRs were significantly higher than at day 0 and than in MenACWY recipients. Because no samples from the day 14 peak response were available, repertoires could be characterized only after the peak T cell response. The 56-69-year group was small, and its depth increase did not reach significance, likely because of low power. Participants were mostly white British and included more females than males, and it was suggested by the authors that clonal diversity may have been underestimated. Reportedly, almost half of the unique spike-specific TCRs recognized epitopes lying outside the regions that are mutated in the B.1.351 and B.1.1.7 variants. Vaccine-associated CD4 TCRs spanned the whole spike protein, with dominant responses in regions 160-218 and 743-854.

The CDR3 regions of human TCRbeta chains were analyzed by immunosequencing. The original methods were these. TCRs in the repertoires were matched against a reference library of SARS-CoV-2-specific TCRs that had been generated with the MIRA antigen-specificity platform. Breadth was defined as the fraction of unique TCRs that were SARS-CoV-2-associated. Depth was defined as the fraction of total T cells that were SARS-CoV-2-associated. Using the MIRA data, each spike-specific TCR was assigned both to the spike region to which the TCR was reactive and to a CD4 or CD8 class. Log10-transformed breadth and depth values were compared by one-way ANOVA with Sidak's multiple comparisons tests. In TCRdb, the immuneACCESS table is reduced to in-frame sequences with V and J assigned. These tables do not hold every clone; where another copy was compared, an unresolved V gene accounts for under half, and the others remain unexplained. D and trimming were read from the DNA, whereas the V and J calls and clone size are those reported in that table. The sample includes about 78,000 clones, with around four fifths observed a single time. The ten biggest clones cover 2.9% of the sample.

Relative to germline, V is 6 bases shorter and J is 11 bases shorter, with 16 bases between their ends. CDR1 and CDR2 are drawn from the germline V gene (reference sequence): LGHDT, YNNKEL. Inclusive of the bounding cysteine and phenylalanine, the CDR3 is 12 residues long. Only CDR3 DNA is held: 36 bases, read in frame from base 1. The meaning of the sample's time point label: baseline before first vaccination. The vaccinee samples were drawn from two UK trials, COV001 and COV002, one of which was a single-blind randomized controlled phase 2/3 trial testing AZD1222 (ChAdOx1 nCoV-19) in healthy adults. For TCRbeta chain sequencing, PBMC samples from trial participants were taken at day 0 and at day 28 after the second dose.

The source of this sequence is an adult in good health. This chain is built from TRBV3-1 (or the pseudogene TRBV3-2) and TRBJ1-1; TRBD1 is perhaps the D gene, given 5 matching bases. The input for sequencing was peripheral blood, taken on day 0 of AZD1222 vaccination. The nucleotides read TGTGCCAGCAGTCGCGGCGGGGGAGGGGCTTTCTTT. Its protein reads: CASSRGGGGAFF.